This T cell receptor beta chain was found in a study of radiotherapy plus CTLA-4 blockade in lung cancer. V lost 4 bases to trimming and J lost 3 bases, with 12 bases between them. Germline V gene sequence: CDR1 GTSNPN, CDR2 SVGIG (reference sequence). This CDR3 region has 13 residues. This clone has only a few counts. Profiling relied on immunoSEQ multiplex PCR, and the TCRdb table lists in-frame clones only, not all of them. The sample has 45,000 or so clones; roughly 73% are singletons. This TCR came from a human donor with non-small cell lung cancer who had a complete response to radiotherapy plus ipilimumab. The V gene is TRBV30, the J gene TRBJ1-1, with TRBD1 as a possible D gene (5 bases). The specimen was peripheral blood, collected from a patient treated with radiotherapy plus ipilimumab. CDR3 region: CAWNFGGDTEAFF. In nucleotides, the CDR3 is TGTGCCTGGAACTTCGGGGGGGACACTGAAGCTTTCTTT.